Listed below are T cell receptor beta chains from one sample, sequenced in a study of cytomegalovirus exposure and HLA in healthy donors. Clones were read by immunoSEQ multiplex PCR, and TCRdb kept only the in-frame ones, dropping some. The sample yields about 110,000 clones, just over 75% seen once. Sequenced material: PBMCs. These receptors were taken from a man aged 25-45 years in good health and CMV-seropositive. Each CDR3 is given with its conserved first and last residue. A D gene is named only where the DNA matches it firmly. Size values are once, few and many counts, or a class for expanded clones, and some rows have none.

D gene: TRBD1
V gene: TRBV30
J gene: TRBJ1-1
clone size: once
CDR3 protein: CAWRQGAGTEAFF
CDR3 DNA: TGTGCCTGGAGACAGGGGGCCGGGACTGAAGCTTTCTTT

D gene: NA
V gene: TRBV7-8
J gene: TRBJ2-1
clone size: NA
CDR3 protein: CASSLRDSYNEQFF
CDR3 DNA: TGTGCCAGCAGCTTAAGAGACAGTTACAATGAGCAGTTCTTC

D gene: NA
V gene: TRBV27
J gene: TRBJ1-6
clone size: few
CDR3 protein: CASSPWREGSPLHF
CDR3 DNA: TGTGCCAGCAGTCCGTGGAGGGAAGGATCACCCCTCCACTTT

D gene: NA
V gene: TRBV6-5
J gene: TRBJ1-1
clone size: NA
CDR3 protein: CASRRLKLAGTEAFF
CDR3 DNA: TGTGCCAGCAGGCGCCTCAAATTGGCGGGCACTGAAGCTTTCTTT

D gene: TRBD1
V gene: TRBV5-1
J gene: TRBJ1-2
clone size: NA
CDR3 protein: CASSLVGTGPGEDQNYGYTF
CDR3 DNA: TGCGCCAGCAGCTTGGTAGGGACAGGACCGGGGGAGGACCAAAACTATGGCTACACCTTC

D gene: TRBD1
V gene: TRBV18
J gene: TRBJ1-4
clone size: NA
CDR3 protein: CASSPRTGDINEKLFF
CDR3 DNA: TGTGCCAGCTCACCACGGACAGGGGATATTAATGAAAAACTGTTTTTT

D gene: NA
V gene: TRBV7-9
J gene: TRBJ1-6
clone size: NA
CDR3 protein: CASSLAGGNHNSPLHF
CDR3 DNA: TGTGCCAGCAGCTTAGCTGGGGGGAATCATAATTCACCCCTCCACTTT

D gene: NA
V gene: TRBV28
J gene: TRBJ1-6
clone size: NA
CDR3 protein: CASSSYVSSYNSPLHF
CDR3 DNA: TGTGCCAGCAGCTCGTACGTGAGCTCCTATAATTCACCCCTCCACTTT

D gene: TRBD1
V gene: TRBV27
J gene: TRBJ2-6
clone size: NA
CDR3 protein: CASSLSDRAGANVLTF
CDR3 DNA: TGTGCCAGCAGTTTATCCGACAGGGCTGGGGCCAACGTCCTGACTTTC

D gene: TRBD2
V gene: TRBV11-2
J gene: TRBJ2-1
clone size: few
CDR3 protein: CASSFAGGNNEQFF
CDR3 DNA: TGTGCCAGCAGCTTTGCGGGGGGGAATAATGAGCAGTTCTTC

D gene: NA
V gene: TRBV5-4
J gene: TRBJ1-4
clone size: NA
CDR3 protein: CASSLVPQGREKLFF
CDR3 DNA: TGTGCCAGCAGCTTGGTCCCGCAGGGTCGAGAAAAACTGTTTTTT

D gene: TRBD1
V gene: TRBV19
J gene: TRBJ1-2
clone size: NA
CDR3 protein: CASSEQGAGAYGYTF
CDR3 DNA: TGTGCCAGTAGTGAACAGGGGGCGGGCGCCTATGGCTACACCTTC

D gene: NA
V gene: TRBV5-1
J gene: TRBJ2-6
clone size: NA
CDR3 protein: CASSFRQASGANVLTF
CDR3 DNA: TGCGCCAGCAGTTTTAGACAGGCCTCTGGGGCCAACGTCCTGACTTTC

D gene: TRBD2
V gene: TRBV18
J gene: TRBJ2-3
clone size: NA
CDR3 protein: CASSPGTSGGPGDTQYF
CDR3 DNA: TGTGCCAGCTCACCCGGGACTAGCGGGGGCCCAGGAGATACGCAGTATTTT

D gene: NA
V gene: TRBV19
J gene: TRBJ1-6
clone size: NA
CDR3 protein: CASSITPATYNSPLHF
CDR3 DNA: TGTGCCAGTAGTATCACCCCAGCGACCTATAATTCACCCCTCCACTTT

D gene: NA
V gene: TRBV5-1
J gene: TRBJ2-1
clone size: NA
CDR3 protein: CASSLAPAGEQFF
CDR3 DNA: TGCGCCAGCAGCTTGGCCCCCGCAGGTGAGCAGTTCTTC

D gene: TRBD2
V gene: TRBV11-2
J gene: TRBJ2-1
clone size: NA
CDR3 protein: CASSSWGTSGNEQFF
CDR3 DNA: TGTGCCAGCAGCTCTTGGGGGACTAGCGGCAATGAGCAGTTCTTC

D gene: TRBD2
V gene: TRBV28
J gene: TRBJ2-7
clone size: NA
CDR3 protein: CVSGEGSYEQYF
CDR3 DNA: TGTGTCTCGGGGGAGGGTAGTTACGAGCAGTACTTC

D gene: TRBD1
V gene: TRBV19
J gene: TRBJ1-5
clone size: NA
CDR3 protein: CASSPRTGANQPQHF
CDR3 DNA: TGTGCCAGTAGTCCCCGGACAGGGGCGAATCAGCCCCAGCATTTT

D gene: NA
V gene: TRBV7-9
J gene: TRBJ2-7
clone size: NA
CDR3 protein: CASSLVGATKAYEQYF
CDR3 DNA: TGTGCCAGCAGCTTAGTTGGGGCCACTAAGGCCTACGAGCAGTACTTC

D gene: TRBD1
V gene: TRBV2
J gene: TRBJ2-7
clone size: few
CDR3 protein: CASLYGTGAHGAYEQYF
CDR3 DNA: TGTGCCAGCCTTTACGGGACAGGGGCGCACGGGGCCTACGAGCAGTACTTC

D gene: NA
V gene: TRBV25-1
J gene: TRBJ2-3
clone size: NA
CDR3 protein: CASSDPGRITDTQYF
CDR3 DNA: TGTGCCAGCAGTGACCCGGGAAGGATCACAGATACGCAGTATTTT

D gene: NA
V gene: TRBV4-2
J gene: TRBJ1-5
clone size: NA
CDR3 protein: CASSQVMGGSQPQHF
CDR3 DNA: TGTGCCAGCAGCCAAGTTATGGGGGGAAGCCAGCCCCAGCATTTT

D gene: TRBD2
V gene: TRBV30
J gene: TRBJ2-2
clone size: NA
CDR3 protein: CAWSDPLAGADTGELFF
CDR3 DNA: TGTGCCTGGAGTGACCCCCTAGCGGGGGCCGACACCGGGGAGCTGTTTTTT

D gene: NA
V gene: TRBV6-5
J gene: TRBJ2-7
clone size: few
CDR3 protein: CASSYSPTVIYEQYF
CDR3 DNA: TGTGCCAGCAGTTACTCGCCTACAGTCATCTACGAGCAGTACTTC

D gene: NA
V gene: TRBV18
J gene: TRBJ1-5
clone size: NA
CDR3 protein: CASSFERGSSDLYQPQHF
CDR3 DNA: TGTGCCAGCTCGTTTGAAAGGGGCTCTTCGGACCTGTATCAGCCCCAGCATTTT

D gene: TRBD1
V gene: TRBV6-5
J gene: TRBJ2-7
clone size: once
CDR3 protein: CASSYEGQGHEQYF
CDR3 DNA: TGTGCCAGCAGTTACGAGGGACAGGGGCACGAGCAGTACTTC

D gene: NA
V gene: TRBV30
J gene: TRBJ2-4
clone size: few
CDR3 protein: CAWRKRLAKNIQYF
CDR3 DNA: TGTGCCTGGAGGAAGAGGTTAGCCAAAAACATTCAGTACTTC

D gene: NA
V gene: TRBV6-6
J gene: TRBJ2-3
clone size: NA
CDR3 protein: CASSNWPGELTDTQYF
CDR3 DNA: TGTGCCAGCAGTAACTGGCCGGGGGAACTCACAGATACGCAGTATTTT

D gene: TRBD1
V gene: TRBV2
J gene: TRBJ1-2
clone size: once
CDR3 protein: CASSGNRGPNYGYTF
CDR3 DNA: TGTGCCAGCAGTGGAAACAGGGGGCCTAACTATGGCTACACCTTC

D gene: TRBD1
V gene: TRBV7-6
J gene: TRBJ2-5
clone size: NA
CDR3 protein: CASSLTGWTGRQETQYF
CDR3 DNA: TGTGCCAGCAGCTTAACCGGATGGACAGGGCGCCAAGAGACCCAGTACTTC

D gene: NA
V gene: TRBV10-1
J gene: TRBJ2-3
clone size: NA
CDR3 protein: CASSGEDDTQYF
CDR3 DNA: TGCGCCAGCAGCGGGGAGGATGATACGCAGTATTTT

D gene: TRBD2
V gene: TRBV7-9
J gene: TRBJ2-2
clone size: NA
CDR3 protein: CASSHPAGGVATGELFF
CDR3 DNA: TGTGCCAGCAGCCACCCTGCTGGGGGGGTAGCCACCGGGGAGCTGTTTTTT

D gene: NA
V gene: TRBV9
J gene: TRBJ2-3
clone size: NA
CDR3 protein: CASSSLDSYGTDTQYF
CDR3 DNA: TGTGCCAGCAGCTCCCTCGACTCCTACGGCACAGATACGCAGTATTTT

D gene: TRBD1
V gene: TRBV30
J gene: TRBJ2-7
clone size: NA
CDR3 protein: CAWSVRGRGVRAYEQYF
CDR3 DNA: TGTGCCTGGAGTGTTAGGGGGCGCGGCGTTCGGGCCTACGAGCAGTACTTC

D gene: NA
V gene: TRBV7-9
J gene: TRBJ1-3
clone size: NA
CDR3 protein: CASSRPGGDSGNTIYF
CDR3 DNA: TGTGCCAGCAGCCGGCCGGGGGGCGACTCTGGAAACACCATATATTTT

D gene: TRBD2
V gene: TRBV14
J gene: TRBJ2-3
clone size: NA
CDR3 protein: CASSQGPSGGTDTQYF
CDR3 DNA: TGTGCCAGCAGCCAAGGCCCCAGCGGGGGCACAGATACGCAGTATTTT

D gene: NA
V gene: TRBV14
J gene: TRBJ1-2
clone size: few
CDR3 protein: CASSRGLFGASYTF
CDR3 DNA: TGTGCCAGCAGCCGCGGACTATTCGGGGCGAGCTACACCTTC

D gene: NA
V gene: TRBV6-5
J gene: TRBJ2-7
clone size: NA
CDR3 protein: CASSFGPDSGYEQYF
CDR3 DNA: TGTGCCAGCAGTTTCGGCCCAGACTCCGGCTACGAGCAGTACTTC

D gene: TRBD1
V gene: TRBV7-9
J gene: TRBJ1-5
clone size: NA
CDR3 protein: CASSPTGGPNQPQHF
CDR3 DNA: TGTGCCAGCAGCCCGACAGGGGGCCCAAATCAGCCCCAGCATTTT

D gene: NA
V gene: TRBV11-3
J gene: TRBJ2-1
clone size: NA
CDR3 protein: CASSSGDYNEQFF
CDR3 DNA: TGTGCCAGCAGCTCCGGGGACTACAATGAGCAGTTCTTC

D gene: TRBD1
V gene: TRBV4-3
J gene: TRBJ1-2
clone size: NA
CDR3 protein: CASSQVGTGKQGAGPRDGYTF
CDR3 DNA: TGCGCCAGCAGCCAGGTGGGGACAGGGAAGCAAGGAGCCGGCCCCAGGGATGGCTACACCTTC

D gene: NA
V gene: TRBV5-6
J gene: TRBJ1-6
clone size: NA
CDR3 protein: CASSPDGDNSPLHF
CDR3 DNA: TGTGCCAGCAGCCCCGACGGGGATAATTCACCCCTCCACTTT

D gene: NA
V gene: TRBV7-9
J gene: TRBJ2-7
clone size: NA
CDR3 protein: CSSSPDYGQQVHEQYF
CDR3 DNA: TGTTCCAGCAGCCCAGACTACGGACAGCAGGTCCACGAGCAGTACTTC

D gene: TRBD1
V gene: TRBV5-1
J gene: TRBJ2-1
clone size: NA
CDR3 protein: CASRPGGIYNEQFF
CDR3 DNA: TGCGCCAGCAGGCCAGGGGGAATCTACAATGAGCAGTTCTTC

D gene: TRBD1
V gene: TRBV5-6
J gene: TRBJ1-2
clone size: NA
CDR3 protein: CASSLGLTGQGYGYTF
CDR3 DNA: TGTGCCAGCAGCTTGGGTTTGACAGGGCAGGGCTATGGCTACACCTTC

D gene: NA
V gene: TRBV5-1
J gene: TRBJ1-3
clone size: NA
CDR3 protein: CASSPTSFPGNTIYF
CDR3 DNA: TGCGCCAGCAGCCCTACTTCATTCCCGGGAAACACCATATATTTT

D gene: TRBD2
V gene: TRBV5-6
J gene: TRBJ2-5
clone size: NA
CDR3 protein: CASSSGGLQETQYF
CDR3 DNA: TGTGCCAGCAGCTCCGGGGGACTACAGGAGACCCAGTACTTC

D gene: TRBD1
V gene: TRBV7-2
J gene: TRBJ2-1
clone size: NA
CDR3 protein: CASSSGTGPYNEQFF
CDR3 DNA: TGTGCCAGCAGCTCCGGGACAGGGCCCTACAATGAGCAGTTCTTC